Each of the 4 T cell receptor beta chains below was sequenced from the same sample in a study of T cell responses to AZD1222 COVID-19 vaccine (dated by TCRdb to the early 2020s). The library was produced with the immunoSEQ multiplex PCR assay. Held by TCRdb, this immuneACCESS table contains in-frame sequences only and omits some clones. Under half of the omission traces to an unresolved V gene where checked; the cause of the rest is unknown. For this sample there are under 110,000 clones; around 84% appear just once. About 1.5% of the sample goes to the ten largest clones. Sample time point, as interpreted from the label and publication: baseline before first vaccination. Sample: peripheral blood, taken on day 0 of AZD1222 vaccination. The receptors come from an adult in good health.

The chain carries TRBV9 and TRBJ2-3, with a tentative D call TRBD2 (5 bases). Germline V gene sequence: CDR1 SGDLS, CDR2 YYNGEE. Trimming pared 7 bases from V and 4 bases from J, leaving 19 bases between. This CDR3 comprises 15 residues. CDR3 in DNA: TGTGCCAGCGGTCCTATCAGTCGGGGTTCAGATACGCAGTATTTT. It is translated as CASGPISRGSDTQYF.

This clone has a single count. The chain is built from TRBV4-1 and TRBJ1-4; maybe TRBD1 (5 bases). The CDR3 sequence is 15 residues long. Germline CDR1 MGHRA, CDR2 YSYEKL. Trimming removed 1 base from V and 5 bases from J, with 11 bases in between. CDR3 coding DNA: TGCGCCAGCAGCCAAGGGGGACTTACAAATGAAAAACTGTTTTTT. This gives the protein CASSQGGLTNEKLFF.

In DNA, the CDR3 is TGTGCCAGCAGCTTCGGAGGCTCCGGGCCCCAGCATTTT. Encoded protein: CASSFGGSGPQHF. The V call is TRBV7-9, the J call TRBJ1-5; D call uncertain. The V gene lost 3 bases and the J gene lost 9 bases, with 12 bases spanning the gap. Germline V gene lookup returns CDR1 SEHNR and CDR2 FQNEAQ (reference sequence). The CDR3 has 13 amino acids.

This chain links TRBV27 with TRBJ2-1; 8 bases line up with TRBD2. Unmatched junction bases numbered 4, after V lost 7 bases and J lost 5 bases. Germline V lookup: CDR1 MNHEY, CDR2 SMNVEV (reference sequence). The CDR3 consists of 13 residues. The CDR3 sequence is CASTTGGHNEQFF. The DNA of the CDR3 is TGTGCCAGCACTACGGGAGGGCACAATGAGCAGTTCTTC.